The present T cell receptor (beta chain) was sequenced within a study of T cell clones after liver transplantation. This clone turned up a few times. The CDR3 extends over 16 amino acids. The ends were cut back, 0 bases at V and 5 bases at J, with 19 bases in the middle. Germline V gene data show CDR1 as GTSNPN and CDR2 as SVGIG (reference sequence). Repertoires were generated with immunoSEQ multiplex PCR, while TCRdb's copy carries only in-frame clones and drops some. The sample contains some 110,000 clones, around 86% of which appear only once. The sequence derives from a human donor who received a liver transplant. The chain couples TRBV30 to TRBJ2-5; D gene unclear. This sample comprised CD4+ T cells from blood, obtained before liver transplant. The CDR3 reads CAWSVRWASIRETQYF. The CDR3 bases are TGTGCCTGGAGTGTACGTTGGGCCTCTATTAGGGAGACCCAGTACTTC.